This passage covers 13 T cell receptor beta chains from one sample sequenced in a study of T cell repertoires in cytomegalovirus infection. A single record per CDR3 protein comes from TCRdb applying MiXCR to the reads. Of 360,000 or so distinct CDR3 sequences in the sample, just under 35% were seen once. These TCRs are of unknown antigen specificity. This material consisted of cultured PBMCs, taken from culture after CMV antigen stimulation. The receptors were gathered from a human donor in good health (CMV status not recorded). Some clones in this sample may be carry-over from other donors' samples.

J is TRBJ1-6 and V is TRBV10-3, with unresolved D. Germline V lookup: CDR1 ENHRY, CDR2 SYGVKD. The CDR3 is 15 amino acids. V lost 4 bases to trimming and J lost 0 bases, with 7 bases between them. CDR3 in DNA: TGTGCCATCAGTGCCGAAAGCTCCTATAATTCACCCCTCCACTTT. This gives the protein CAISAESSYNSPLHF.

The V gene is TRBV5-4, the J gene TRBJ1-1; D is uncertain. V lost 2 bases to trimming and J lost 0 bases, with 11 bases between them. Germline CDR1 and CDR2: SGHNT and YYREEE (reference sequence). The CDR3 has 15 residues. The CDR3 DNA reads as TGTGCCAGCAGCTTACCCGACATAATGAACACTGAAGCTTTCTTT. Protein: CASSLPDIMNTEAFF.

The DNA of the CDR3 is TGTGCCAGCAGTTCGATAGAAGAGCAGTACTTC. Residues: CASSSIEEQYF. The rearrangement uses TRBV28 and TRBJ2-7; D is ambiguous. The V and J ends lost 4 bases and 7 bases respectively, with 8 bases between them. The V gene's germline CDR1 is MDHEN and CDR2 SYDVKM. This CDR3 is built from 11 residues. Full variable domain (outside the CDR3, taken from reference TRBV28 and TRBJ2-7): DVKVTQSSRYLVKRTGEKVFLECVQDMDHENMFWYRQDPGLGLRLIYFSYDVKMKEKGDIPEGYSVSREKKERFSLILESASTNQTSMYLCASSSIEEQYFGPGTRLTVT.

The gene calls are TRBV28 and TRBJ1-2, with D perhaps matching TRBD1 (5 bases). The germline V gene encodes CDR1 MDHEN and CDR2 SYDVKM. CDR3 size: 14 residues. Trimming shortened V by 6 bases and J by 2 bases, and 13 bases separated the two germline ends. CDR3 nucleotides: TGTGCCAGCAGAGCCACCGGGACCAACTATGGCTACACCTTC. Translating it yields CASRATGTNYGYTF.

This clonotype was seen only a few times. CDR3 protein: CSARQGVKETQYF. The CDR3 DNA reads TGCAGTGCTAGACAGGGGGTTAAAGAGACCCAGTACTTC. The V gene is TRBV20-1, the J gene TRBJ2-5; 7 bases map to TRBD1. V lost 2 bases, J lost 3 bases, and 3 bases stayed unmatched. CDR3 length: 13 residues. Germline V gives CDR1 DFQATT, CDR2 SNEGSKA (reference sequence).

The rearrangement uses TRBV27 and TRBJ2-1; possible D gene TRBD2, 5 bases. The V gene lost 0 bases and the J gene lost 9 bases, with 12 bases spanning the gap. Germline CDR1 reads MNHEY; CDR2 reads SMNVEV (reference sequence). The CDR3 runs 14 residues. The CDR3 DNA sequence: TGTGCCAGCAGTTTATCGTTTTCGGGGTTTGAGCAGTTCTTC. Translated, it gives CASSLSFSGFEQFF.

V is TRBV20-1 and J is TRBJ1-5; maybe TRBD1 (5 bases). The CDR3 runs 13 residues. CDR1 and CDR2 from the germline V gene are DFQATT and SNEGSKA (reference sequence). Trimming took 3 bases from V and 5 from J, leaving 11 bases between them. CDR3 region: CSASRRGHQPQHF. CDR3 nucleotides: TGCAGTGCTAGCAGAAGGGGACATCAGCCCCAGCATTTT.

The V and J genes are TRBV24-1 and TRBJ2-3; D unclear. Looked up from germline, CDR1 is KGHDR and CDR2 is SFDVKD. The ends were cut back, 4 bases at V and 3 bases at J, with 10 bases in the middle. This CDR3 has 14 residues. In DNA form, the CDR3 reads TGTGCCACCAGTGACGGCGTCGGTACAGATACGCAGTATTTT. This sequence encodes CATSDGVGTDTQYF.

This clonotype was seen a handful of times. The chain carries TRBV19 and TRBJ1-1; no firm D call. V was cut by 3 bases and J by 0 bases, with 5 bases left in between. From germline, CDR1 is LNHDA and CDR2 SQIVND (reference sequence). There are 13 residues in the CDR3. Here the CDR3 DNA reads TGTGCCAGTAGTATGAAGATGAACACTGAAGCTTTCTTT. The encoded protein is CASSMKMNTEAFF.

The J gene is TRBJ2-7, the V gene TRBV12-3 or TRBV12-4; D is unclear. The V gene lost 5 bases and the J gene lost 2 bases, with 19 bases spanning the gap. The CDR3 runs 16 residues. Here the CDR3 DNA reads TGTGCCAGCAGTAATCCATCGGCCCCCCAACCCTACGAGCAGTACTTC. Protein sequence: CASSNPSAPQPYEQYF.

The table lists this clonotype with many counts. The rearrangement joins TRBV7-2 to TRBJ1-2; tentatively, D is TRBD1 (6 bases). The CDR3 loop spans 16 amino acids. Per the germline V gene, CDR1 is SGHTA and CDR2 is FQGNSA. Trimming shortened V by 5 bases and J by 1 base, and 17 bases separated the two germline ends. The CDR3 DNA follows: TGTGCCAGCAGCCAATATGGTGGGACAAGTAACTATGGCTACACCTTC. It is translated as CASSQYGGTSNYGYTF.

The V and J genes are TRBV11-3 and TRBJ2-1; D is unresolved. Looked up from germline, CDR1 is SGHNT and CDR2 is YENEEA. V lost 2 bases to trimming and J lost 10 bases, with 12 bases between them. This CDR3 comprises 13 residues. The CDR3 here is CASSLTPLGEQFF. CDR3 coding DNA: TGTGCCAGCAGCTTAACCCCTCTCGGCGAGCAGTTCTTC.

The chain uses TRBV19 and TRBJ1-2; unclear D gene. Trimming took 4 bases from V and 5 from J, leaving 8 bases between them. In germline, CDR1 is LNHDA, CDR2 SQIVND (reference sequence). This CDR3 is built from 12 residues. CDR3 in amino acids: CASSTEAYGYTF. CDR3 DNA: TGTGCCAGTAGTACAGAGGCGTATGGCTACACCTTC. Full variable domain (remainder filled in from reference TRBV19 and TRBJ1-2): DGGITQSPKYLFRKEGQNVTLSCEQNLNHDAMYWYRQDPGQGLRLIYYSQIVNDFQKGDIAEGYSVSREKKESFPLTVTSAQKNPTAFYLCASSTEAYGYTFGSGTRLTVV.